This TCR beta chain was obtained from a study of blood T cell repertoires in COVID-19. For the study at large: Whether acute or convalescent, the COVID-19 samples came from the United States, Italy and Spain.

Authors' data handling: It was from reference gene primer amplification that nucleated cell counts were estimated. Repertoires were generated with immunoSEQ multiplex PCR, while TCRdb's copy carries only in-frame clones and drops some. V and J calls and clone size are given by that table; D and trimming were obtained from the DNA. The sample contains roughly 81,000 clones, roughly 82% of which appear only once. CDR3 length equals 16 residues. The V gene is TRBV21-1, the J gene TRBJ1-1. TRBV21-1 is shown as a pseudogene. This sequence was found in a man between 60 and 70 years old with acute or convalescent COVID-19. Sample: peripheral blood. CDR3 amino acids: CASSLREGYAYTEAFF. The CDR3 DNA follows: TGTGCCAGCAGTTTAAGAGAGGGTTACGCCTACACTGAAGCTTTCTTT.